Below are 3 T cell receptor beta chains sequenced from a single sample in a study of blood T cells in healthy people across ages. Through a sample-barcoded 5' primer and a J-beta primer mix, a second PCR was run for 7 to 11 cycles. Each CDR3 protein gets one entry after TCRdb re-called the 5' RACE reads with MiXCR. The sample lists 760,000 or so distinct CDR3 sequences, approximately 25% occurring once. The same data also went into a second study, on T cells of mothers and their children.

Input material: blood. These receptors all stem from a boy aged 5-17 years in good health.

The V and J genes are TRBV25-1 and TRBJ2-7; tentative D call: TRBD2 (7 bases). The germline V gene encodes CDR1 MGHDK and CDR2 SYGVNS. This CDR3 has 14 amino acids. The V end lost 6 bases, the J end lost 4 bases, and 16 bases lay between the germline ends. The CDR3: CASSWGGGTYEQYF. The DNA for the CDR3 is TGTGCCAGCAGCTGGGGAGGGGGTACATACGAGCAGTACTTC.

The chain joins TRBV6-2 or TRBV6-3 to TRBJ2-5, with 13 bases aligning to TRBD2. This CDR3 is built from 16 residues. The germline V gene has CDR1 MNHEY and CDR2 SVGEGT. V lost 4 bases to trimming and J lost 2 bases; unmatched junction nucleotides: 4. The CDR3: CASSSPGLAGQETQYF. Here the CDR3 DNA reads TGTGCCAGCAGTTCCCCGGGACTAGCGGGGCAAGAGACCCAGTACTTC.

This clonotype came up a few times. J is TRBJ2-7 and V is TRBV29-1; possible D gene TRBD2, 6 bases. The DNA end is a closer match to TRBJ2-1, so the J assignment may be wrong. CDR3 length: 9 residues. In germline, CDR1 is SQVTM, CDR2 ANQGSEA. The DNA for the CDR3 is TGCAGCGCCGGAGGGCTGCAGTTCTTC. Translation: CSAGGLQFF.